Listed here is a single T cell receptor beta chain. This clone was observed a single time. Its antigen remains unidentified. Qualities for individual bases were not recorded, and no much larger clone is one base off. The donors were healthy, HIV-negative adults who had no recently reported acute infections or vaccinations. Every donor was a Caucasian adult residing in Nashville, Tennessee, USA. Magnetic negative selection was used to enrich CD4+ T cells, after which naive cells were positively selected on CD45RA and the negative fraction became the memory subset. After blood collection by leukapheresis, PBMCs were isolated using Ficoll-Histopaque density gradient centrifugation and then cryopreserved in the vapor phase of liquid nitrogen. Analytical flow cytometry was used to check the purity and quantity of every magnetically sorted T cell population. Genomic DNA was isolated from each sorted fraction and quantified by UV absorbance on a Nanodrop 2000c.

This sample stems from a study of shared clonotypes between healthy human individuals (TCRdb year 2020). A note on the overall study: The cohort included three men and a couple of women between 18 and 49 years of age. For each donor, CD4 naive and CD4 memory were each run on three plates, CD8 naive on two plates, and CD8 memory on one plate. The study deeply sequenced blood TCR repertoires of about 5 healthy adults to estimate repertoire size and the extent of clonotype sharing between individuals. Different laboratories and diverse techniques were used to prepare libraries and sequence TCR repertoires, to increase sequencing depth and limit assay-specific biases. Between about 0.8 and 9 billion PBMCs per donor were obtained by leukapheresis. Study-wide conclusions, independent of this receptor: Pairwise subsampling indicated that sequencing depth was expected to affect the degree of clonotype sharing among donors. Only blood was sampled, and tissue TCR repertoires likely differ from those in blood. Because the study included a small number of donors, the genetic and exposure-history diversity represented was limited. About 5% of naive CD4, approximately 3.7% of naive CD8, approximately 2% of memory CD4, and around 0.42% of memory CD8 clonotypes were shared across a few donors. Even with the large sequencing depth, rarefaction of the sorted-subset datasets indicated that sequencing was incomplete. Naive subsets generally had larger estimated clonotype richness than memory subsets. Clonotypes shared by all four sorted-subset donors showed higher generation probabilities than non-shared clonotypes.

Using the deep immunoSEQ assay, multiplex PCR amplified TCR CDR3 regions from genomic DNA. Extracted genomic DNA from each cell subset was spread evenly across all wells of several immunoSEQ 96-well plates, with each plate serving as a replicate. Each replicate PCR for sorted subsets received around 0.2 ug genomic DNA, equal to around 32,000 T cell genomes. Purified libraries were quantified with a Qubit 3.0 fluorometer, sized on a Bioanalyzer 2100, and re-quantified with the KAPA Library Quantification kit. Every immunoSEQ 96-well plate was sequenced on a separate single-read 150-cycle Illumina NextSeq 550 flow cell. In the original analysis: The immunoSEQ output contained only junctional sequences without quality scores, so filtering could not match that applied to full-length reads. To assign V/J genes and CDR3, sequences were annotated using PyIR, a Python wrapper for IgBLAST v1.9, with IMGT germline references. Reads with weak V/J assignments (E-value above 1e-6), missing CDR3, stop codons, out-of-frame junctions, or ambiguous translated residues were removed. V3J clonotypes were defined as sequences sharing an identical inferred V gene, J gene, and CDR3 amino acid sequence. Percentage overlap between repertoires was calculated by dividing the number of shared unique clonotypes by the size of the smaller repertoire. Repertoire richness was assessed with RTK rarefaction, the Chao1 estimator, and Recon v2.1 estimates of unobserved clonotypes. Generation probabilities for all TCRbeta clonotypes obtained by the gDNA method from several donors were computed using OLGA. The table was pulled from immuneACCESS by TCRdb, which kept in-frame rearrangements only. Such tables lose some clones; where checked, under half of the loss comes from unresolved V genes, and the rest has no known cause. V and J calls plus clone size are reproduced from that table; the DNA served to infer D and trimming. Within this sample are a few million clones, with roughly 93% of them counted one time only. The top ten clones comprise under 0.45% of the sample.

Sequencing used naive CD4+ T cells from PBMCs. What the cell subset or site label conveys for this sample: CD45RA+ positively selected. This TCR derives from a man aged 18 to 30 in good health. Some clones in this sample may be carry-over from other donors' samples.

The DNA sequence is as follows: TGTGCCTGGAAGGGTAAGGGGAACACTGAAGCTTTCTTT. The encoded protein is CAWKGKGNTEAFF. The chain joins TRBV30 to TRBJ1-1, with the D gene call left open. Trimming removed 4 bases from V and 1 base from J, leaving 10 bases between the germline ends. From cysteine to phenylalanine, the CDR3 is 13 amino acids long. The entry retains the CDR3 DNA only, 39 bases that are in frame from base 1. Reading the germline V gene (reference sequence) gives CDR1 GTSNPN and CDR2 SVGIG.